Sequencing of this T cell receptor beta chain was carried out in a study of T-cell memory formation after mild COVID-19. Findings of the study overall: Clones shrinking from day 15 to 85 showed even CD4/CD8 mixes; later expanders tilted CD4+.

The sample holds a few counts of this clonotype. Its antigen remains unidentified. The junction had 1 base not matched to a gene; V was cut back by 2 bases and J by 2 bases. Germline CDR1 reads KGHDR; CDR2 reads SFDVKD. The CDR3 length is 15 residues. TCRdb ran MiXCR on the 5' RACE reads and lists one entry per CDR3 protein. Found here are approximately 300,000 distinct CDR3 sequences, 15% of them singletons; the top ten hold 22%. Sequenced input: PBMCs or a T cell subset sorted from them (not recorded which). The source of this sequence is a young man who had mild COVID-19 (a few samples of this study predate the infection). Cell type and time point are not known. The chain employs TRBV24-1 and TRBJ1-1; TRBD1 agrees at 10 bases. CDR3 nucleotide sequence: TGTGCCACCAGTGATTCGACAGGGGGCAACACTGAAGCTTTCTTT. Translated, it gives CATSDSTGGNTEAFF.